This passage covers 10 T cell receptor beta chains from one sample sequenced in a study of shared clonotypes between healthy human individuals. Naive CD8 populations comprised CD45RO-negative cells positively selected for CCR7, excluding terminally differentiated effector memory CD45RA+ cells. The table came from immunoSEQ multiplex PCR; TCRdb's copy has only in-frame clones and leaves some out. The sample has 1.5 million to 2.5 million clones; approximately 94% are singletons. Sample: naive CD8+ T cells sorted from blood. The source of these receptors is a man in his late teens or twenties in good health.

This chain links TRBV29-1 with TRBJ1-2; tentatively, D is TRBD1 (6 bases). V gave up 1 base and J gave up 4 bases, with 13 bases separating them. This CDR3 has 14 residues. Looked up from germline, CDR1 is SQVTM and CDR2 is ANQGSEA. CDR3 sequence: CSVEGARDIYGYTF. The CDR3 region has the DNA TGCAGCGTTGAAGGTGCCCGGGACATCTATGGCTACACCTTC. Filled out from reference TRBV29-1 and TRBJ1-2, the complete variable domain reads SAVISQKPSRDICQRGTSLTIQCQVDSQVTMMFWYRQQPGQSLTLIATANQGSEATYESGFVIDKFPISRPNLTFSTLTVSNMSPEDSSIYLCSVEGARDIYGYTFGSGTRLTVV.

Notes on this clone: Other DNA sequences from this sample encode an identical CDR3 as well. The CDR3 sequence is CASSAGSSYEQYF. The CDR3 region has the DNA TGCGCCAGCAGTGCAGGCTCCTCCTACGAGCAGTACTTC. The chain carries TRBV10-1 and TRBJ2-7; no reliable D call. CDR3 length equals 13 residues. Germline CDR1 and CDR2: WNHNN and SYGVQD (reference sequence). The germline V and J ends were trimmed by 4 bases and 0 bases, with 7 bases remaining between them.

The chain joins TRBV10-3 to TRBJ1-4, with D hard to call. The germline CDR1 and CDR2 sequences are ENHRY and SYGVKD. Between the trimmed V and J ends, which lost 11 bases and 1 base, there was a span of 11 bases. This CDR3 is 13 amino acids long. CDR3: CAARGGTNEKLFF. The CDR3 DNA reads TGTGCCGCCCGGGGAGGAACTAATGAAAAACTGTTTTTT.

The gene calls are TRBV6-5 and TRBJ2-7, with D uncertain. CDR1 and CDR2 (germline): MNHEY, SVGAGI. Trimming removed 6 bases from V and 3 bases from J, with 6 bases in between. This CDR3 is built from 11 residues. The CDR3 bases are TGTGCCAGCAGGTCCCGCTACGAGCAGTACTTC. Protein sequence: CASRSRYEQYF.

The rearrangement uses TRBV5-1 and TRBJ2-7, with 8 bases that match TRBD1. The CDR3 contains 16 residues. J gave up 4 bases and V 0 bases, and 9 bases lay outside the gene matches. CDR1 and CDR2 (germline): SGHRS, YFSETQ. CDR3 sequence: CASSLAIGTGQYEQYF. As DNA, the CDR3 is TGCGCCAGCAGCTTGGCCATCGGGACAGGACAATACGAGCAGTACTTC. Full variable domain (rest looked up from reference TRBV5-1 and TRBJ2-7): KAGVTQTPRYLIKTRGQQVTLSCSPISGHRSVSWYQQTPGQGLQFLFEYFSETQRNKGNFPGRFSGRQFSNSRSEMNVSTLELGDSALYLCASSLAIGTGQYEQYFGPGTRLTVT.

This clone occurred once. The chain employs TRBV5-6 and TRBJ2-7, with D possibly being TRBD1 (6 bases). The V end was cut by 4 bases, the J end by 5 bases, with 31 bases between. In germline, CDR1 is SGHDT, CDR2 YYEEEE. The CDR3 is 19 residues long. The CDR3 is CASSTKPGHESTIFHEQYF. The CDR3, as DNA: TGTGCCAGCAGCACAAAACCGGGACACGAGTCTACAATCTTCCACGAGCAGTACTTC.

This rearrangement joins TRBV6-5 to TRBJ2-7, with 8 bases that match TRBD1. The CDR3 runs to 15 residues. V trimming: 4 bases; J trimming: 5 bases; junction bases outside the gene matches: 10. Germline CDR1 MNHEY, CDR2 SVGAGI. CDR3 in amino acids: CASSSPGQGRDEQYF. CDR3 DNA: TGTGCCAGCAGTTCTCCCGGACAGGGTAGAGACGAGCAGTACTTC.

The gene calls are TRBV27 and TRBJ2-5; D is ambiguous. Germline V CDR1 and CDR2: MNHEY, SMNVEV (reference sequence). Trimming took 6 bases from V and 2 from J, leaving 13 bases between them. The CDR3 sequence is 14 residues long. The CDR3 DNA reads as TGTGCCAGCAGCCCTATCCCGGCACAAGAGACCCAGTACTTC. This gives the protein CASSPIPAQETQYF.

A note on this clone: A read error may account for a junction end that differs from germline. The CDR3 DNA sequence: TGTGCCAGCAGCTTAGGTCAGGACAGGGAAGGCCTCTTC. This encodes CASSLGQDREGLF. This chain links TRBV13 with TRBJ2-1, with 8 bases identical to TRBD1. The V gene's germline CDR1 is PRHDT and CDR2 FYEKMQ (reference sequence). This CDR3 has 13 amino acids.

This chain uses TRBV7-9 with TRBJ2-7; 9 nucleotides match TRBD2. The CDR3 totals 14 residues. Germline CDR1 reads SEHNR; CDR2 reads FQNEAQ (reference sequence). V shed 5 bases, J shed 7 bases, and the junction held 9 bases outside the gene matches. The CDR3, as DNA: TGTGCCAGCAGCCGGACTAGCGTCACAGGGGAGCAGTACTTC. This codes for CASSRTSVTGEQYF.